Below, 10 T cell receptor beta chains from the same sample are listed, as sequenced in a study of blood T cell repertoires in COVID-19. TCRdb's table, derived via immunoSEQ multiplex PCR, lists solely in-frame clones and lacks some. Of approximately 180,000 clones in the sample, around 73% were seen once. Sequencing was carried out using PBMCs or T cells enriched from blood (not recorded which). The receptors originated from a woman in her fifties or sixties who had recovered from COVID-19.

V usage is TRBV25-1 and J usage is TRBJ1-4; D may be TRBD1 (5 bases). The CDR3 extends over 14 amino acids. Per the germline V gene, CDR1 is MGHDK and CDR2 is SYGVNS. Between the trimmed V and J ends, which lost 4 bases and 8 bases, there was a span of 14 bases. The CDR3 spells CASSVQGRGEKLFF. CDR3 nucleotide sequence: TGTGCCAGCAGTGTTCAGGGTAGAGGCGAAAAACTGTTTTTT.

This chain connects TRBV2 to TRBJ1-1; D is uncertain. The CDR3 length is 11 residues. V was trimmed by 3 bases and J by 10 bases, leaving 9 bases between them. Germline assignment: CDR1 SNHLY and CDR2 FYNNEI. In DNA, the CDR3 is TGTGCCAGCAGTGAGGCCGCTGGAGCTTTCTTT. Protein product: CASSEAAGAFF.

The V and J genes are TRBV7-8 and TRBJ2-3; TRBD2 matches 14 bases. The CDR3 has 16 amino acids. Losses at the gene ends were 4 bases for V and 5 bases for J; bases not matched to a gene: 5. Germline V gene sequence: CDR1 SGHVS, CDR2 FQNEAQ. CDR3 nucleotides: TGTGCCAGCAGCTCCGGGGGACTAGCGGGAGTAGATACGCAGTATTTT. Amino acid sequence: CASSSGGLAGVDTQYF.

The chain combines TRBV6-5 with TRBJ2-7; weak D call: TRBD1 (7 bases). Germline-derived CDR1 and CDR2 are MNHEY and SVGAGI. The CDR3 runs to 15 residues. V lost 0 bases and J lost 2, with 11 bases in between. The CDR3 reads CASSYSAGGTYEQYF. DNA for the CDR3: TGTGCCAGCAGTTACTCGGCAGGGGGGACCTACGAGCAGTACTTC.

In its sample, this clone was seen a few times. The rearrangement links TRBV28 to TRBJ2-7; tentative D call: TRBD2 (6 bases). The germline V and J ends were trimmed by 6 bases and 2 bases, with 8 bases remaining between them. The CDR3 runs to 12 residues. Germline V lookup: CDR1 MDHEN, CDR2 SYDVKM. The CDR3 DNA reads TGTGCCAGCAGCCGCGGGGCCTACGAGCAGTACTTC. Its translation: CASSRGAYEQYF.

The CDR3 nucleotides read TGTGCCAGCAGTTCTACTAGCGGGGACATCAATGAGCAGTTCTTC. It encodes CASSSTSGDINEQFF. The chain is built from TRBV6-4 and TRBJ2-1; 10 positions match TRBD2. Per germline, CDR1 MRHNA and CDR2 SNTAGT. Trimming removed 5 bases from V and 6 bases from J; junction bases left unmatched: 7. The CDR3 covers 15 residues.

CDR3 sequence: CASSLGTPEAFF. CDR3 sequence (DNA): TGTGCCAGCAGTTTAGGAACTCCTGAAGCTTTCTTT. V usage is TRBV12-3 or TRBV12-4 and J usage is TRBJ1-1; D unresolved. This CDR3 spans 12 amino acids. V lost 1 base to trimming and J lost 6 bases, with 6 bases between them.

The chain links TRBV5-4 to TRBJ1-1; weak D call: TRBD1 (6 bases). The CDR3 totals 14 residues. In germline, CDR1 is SGHNT, CDR2 YYREEE (reference sequence). Trimming shortened V by 4 bases and J by 4 bases, and 14 bases separated the two germline ends. CDR3 bases: TGTGCCAGCAGCGAGGACAGACGGGTCACTGAAGCTTTCTTT. It specifies CASSEDRRVTEAFF. The variable domain in full, completed from reference TRBV5-4 and TRBJ1-1, reads ETGVTQSPTHLIKTRGQQVTLRCSSQSGHNTVSWYQQALGQGPQFIFQYYREEENGRGNFPPRFSGLQFPNYSSELNVNALELDDSALYLCASSEDRRVTEAFFGQGTRLTVV.

The chain carries TRBV7-3 and TRBJ1-1; D gene uncertain. CDR3 size: 13 residues. CDR1 SGHTA and CDR2 FQGTGA come from the germline V gene. V dropped 3 bases and J dropped 4 bases, with 9 bases sitting between them. The chain's CDR3 is CASSLVSGTEAFF. The CDR3, as DNA: TGTGCCAGCAGCTTGGTATCCGGCACTGAAGCTTTCTTT.

The rearrangement links TRBV10-3 to TRBJ1-1; D ambiguous. Germline CDR1 ENHRY, CDR2 SYGVKD. V was trimmed by 0 bases and J by 0 bases, leaving 14 bases between them. The CDR3 sequence is 17 residues long. CDR3 sequence: CAISESDGVLMNTEAFF. Written as DNA, the CDR3 is TGTGCCATCAGTGAGTCGGACGGGGTCCTGATGAACACTGAAGCTTTCTTT.